The clone carrying this TCR beta chain was detected only a few times. Its target is not known. The sample belongs to a study of cytotoxic CD8 clonotypes in ibrutinib-treated CLL. Study findings and constraints: Baseline clonality, above age-matched healthy donor levels, tracked circulating CD8+ T-cell counts. Progressing and sustained-remission patients had different sampling times.

The planned depth of sequencing spanned 1 in 200,000 to 1 in 1 million T cells. The assay was immunoSEQ multiplex PCR, and TCRdb's table has in-frame clones only and misses some. Among more than 150,000 clones listed, over 60% were seen once. With 5 bases removed from V and 2 bases from J, the gap between germline ends came to 16 bases. CDR3 size: 15 residues. Germline CDR1 SGHTA, CDR2 FQGNSA. This material consisted of PBMCs, taken after 24 months of ibrutinib treatment. The receptor's source is a human donor with chronic lymphocytic leukemia. The chain employs TRBV7-2 and TRBJ2-7; D possibly matches TRBD1 or TRBD2 (5 bases each). The CDR3 region is CASSRGREAAYEQYF. The DNA of the CDR3 is TGTGCCAGCAGCAGGGGTCGGGAAGCGGCCTACGAGCAGTACTTC.